This T cell receptor beta chain was sequenced in a study of cytomegalovirus exposure and HLA in healthy donors. General study results and limits: Reportedly, cytomegalovirus status was diagnosed with high sensitivity and specificity.

13 Jbeta primers and 60 Vbeta primers were used for the PCR. TCRdb keeps only in-frame clones here, not all; method: immunoSEQ multiplex PCR. The table records 140,000 to 150,000 clones, roughly 80% of them present only once. A remark on this clone: What it binds is not known.

This CDR3 is built from 14 residues. The V and J ends lost 0 bases and 1 base respectively, with 6 bases between them. The germline V gene encodes CDR1 MNHEY and CDR2 SVGAGI. The receptor was derived from a boy younger than 10 in good health and CMV-seronegative. What was sequenced was PBMCs. The gene calls are TRBV6-5 and TRBJ1-1; D remains unclear. CDR3 protein: CASSYSPGNTEAFF. In DNA, the CDR3 is TGTGCCAGCAGTTACTCTCCCGGGAACACTGAAGCTTTCTTT.